Sequencing of this T cell receptor (beta chain) was carried out in a study of lymphopenia after photon versus proton radiotherapy (dated by TCRdb to between 2018 and 2021). Regarding the research as a whole: The immunological effects of photon versus proton radiation therapy were compared in patients with gastrointestinal tumors who developed high-grade lymphopenia. The approximately 20 patients in the cohort had gastrointestinal tumors, were treated with either photon or proton therapy, and subsequently developed lymphopenia. The study was designed to characterize how the impact on the immune system differs between the two radiation modalities.

The method behind the library was the immunoSEQ multiplex PCR assay. T cell repertoires were profiled with deep sequencing of rearranged TCR beta loci together with multiparametric flow cytometry. The table was pulled from immuneACCESS by TCRdb, which kept in-frame rearrangements only. Such tables lose some clones; where checked, under half of the loss comes from unresolved V genes, and the rest has no known cause. This sample has about 26,000 clones in its table, and more than 80% of those were observed once. Roughly 5.2% of the sample lies in the top ten. Comments on this clone: Its antigen remains undetermined. No quality values exist for individual bases; no much larger clone is one base distant.

Reading the germline V gene gives CDR1 SGHRS and CDR2 YFSETQ. V gives up 2 bases and J gives up 3 bases, and the segment between their germline ends measures 12 bases. The CDR3 contains 16 residues, cysteine and phenylalanine counted. Solely the CDR3 DNA is kept, with 48 bases framed from the first base. Study-wide conclusions, independent of this receptor: The authors looked at the survival association only in patients who died, and they framed better survival with proton therapy as a possibility rather than a demonstrated result. During treatment, patients who received photon therapy lost naive T cells and TCR diversity and gained effector/memory populations, whereas patients who received proton therapy remained relatively stable. After the lymphocyte count nadir, oligoclonal expansion, especially of CD8+ Temra cells, was observed in photon-treated repertoires, and the drop in diversity was driven by this expansion. Across the cohort, among patients who died, a greater drop in TCR diversity after the nadir was inversely correlated with overall survival time.

The source of this sequence is a man under 40 with gastric cancer. The rearranged chain carries TRBV5-1 and TRBJ1-6; the D gene is possibly TRBD1, with 6 bases matching. The sequencing here drew on peripheral blood, taken from a patient treated with photon-based radiotherapy. The CDR3 sequence is CASSLTGSDYNSPLHF. The nucleotide sequence is given as TGCGCCAGCAGCTTAACAGGGAGTGACTATAATTCACCCCTCCACTTT.